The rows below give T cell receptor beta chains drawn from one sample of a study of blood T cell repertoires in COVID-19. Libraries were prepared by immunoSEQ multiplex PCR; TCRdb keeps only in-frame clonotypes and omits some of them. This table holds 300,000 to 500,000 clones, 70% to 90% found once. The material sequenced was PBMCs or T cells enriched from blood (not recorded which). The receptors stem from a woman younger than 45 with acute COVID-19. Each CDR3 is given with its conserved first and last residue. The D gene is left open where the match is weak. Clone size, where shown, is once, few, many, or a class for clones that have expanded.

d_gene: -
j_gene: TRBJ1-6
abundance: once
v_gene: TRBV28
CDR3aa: CASSLFEFNNSPLHF
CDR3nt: TGTGCCAGCAGTTTATTCGAGTTTAATAATTCACCCCTCCACTTT

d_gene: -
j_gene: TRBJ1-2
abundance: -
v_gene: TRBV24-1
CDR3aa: CATSDLEVSYGYTF
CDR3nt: TGTGCCACCAGTGATTTGGAGGTTTCCTATGGCTACACCTTC

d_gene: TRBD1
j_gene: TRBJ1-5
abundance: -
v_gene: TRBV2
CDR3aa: CASSHPRRDREGVQPQHF
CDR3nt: TGTGCCAGCAGCCATCCAAGGCGGGACAGGGAAGGAGTTCAGCCCCAGCATTTT

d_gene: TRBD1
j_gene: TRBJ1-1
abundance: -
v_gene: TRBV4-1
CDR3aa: CASSQDFSPGTGGNTEAFF
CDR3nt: TGCGCCAGCAGCCAAGATTTCAGCCCCGGGACAGGGGGTAACACTGAAGCTTTCTTT

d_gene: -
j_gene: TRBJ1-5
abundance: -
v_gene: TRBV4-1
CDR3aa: CASSQAEQVIQPQHF
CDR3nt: TGCGCCAGCAGCCAAGCGGAACAGGTTATACAGCCCCAGCATTTT

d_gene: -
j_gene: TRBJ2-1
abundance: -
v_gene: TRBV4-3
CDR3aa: CASSQDAENSYNEQFF
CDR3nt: TGCGCCAGCAGCCAAGATGCAGAAAACTCCTACAATGAGCAGTTCTTC

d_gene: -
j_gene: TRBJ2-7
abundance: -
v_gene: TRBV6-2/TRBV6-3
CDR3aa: CASSYSAGYYEQYF
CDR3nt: TGTGCCAGCAGTTACTCCGCGGGGTACTACGAGCAGTACTTC

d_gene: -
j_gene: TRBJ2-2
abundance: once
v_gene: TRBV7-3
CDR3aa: CASSHLGLSNTGELFF
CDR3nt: TGTGCCAGCAGCCACCTCGGACTATCGAACACCGGGGAGCTGTTTTTT

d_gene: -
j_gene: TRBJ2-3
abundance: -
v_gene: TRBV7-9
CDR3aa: CASSLGVQGSTDTQYF
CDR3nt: TGTGCCAGCAGCTTAGGTGTCCAGGGTTCCACAGATACGCAGTATTTT

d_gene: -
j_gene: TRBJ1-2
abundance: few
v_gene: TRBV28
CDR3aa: CASRREGNGYTF
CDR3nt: TGTGCCAGCAGGCGGGAGGGGAATGGCTACACCTTC

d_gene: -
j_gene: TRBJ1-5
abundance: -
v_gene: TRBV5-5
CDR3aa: CASSLVSEPQHF
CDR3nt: TGTGCCAGCAGCTTGGTTTCGGAGCCCCAGCATTTT

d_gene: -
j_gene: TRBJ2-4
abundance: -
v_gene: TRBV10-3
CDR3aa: CAISGADLAKNIQYF
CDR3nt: TGTGCCATCAGTGGGGCAGACCTAGCCAAAAACATTCAGTACTTC

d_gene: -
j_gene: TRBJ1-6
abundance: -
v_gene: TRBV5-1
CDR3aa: CASRKGLGSPLHF
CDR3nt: TGCGCCAGCAGGAAGGGGCTGGGGTCACCCCTCCACTTT

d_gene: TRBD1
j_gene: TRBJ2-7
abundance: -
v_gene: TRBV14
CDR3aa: CASKRTGDNSYEQYF
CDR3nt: TGTGCCAGCAAAAGGACAGGGGACAACTCCTACGAGCAGTACTTC

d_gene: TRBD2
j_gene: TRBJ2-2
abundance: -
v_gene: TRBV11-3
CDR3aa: CASSFSGGSGELFF
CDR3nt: TGTGCCAGCAGCTTTAGCGGGGGATCCGGGGAGCTGTTTTTT

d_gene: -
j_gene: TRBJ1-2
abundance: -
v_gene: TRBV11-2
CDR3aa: CASSLDGGYYGYTF
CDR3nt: TGTGCCAGCAGCTTAGACGGCGGGTACTATGGCTACACCTTC

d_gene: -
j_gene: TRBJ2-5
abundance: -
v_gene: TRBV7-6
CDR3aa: CASSLEAAGETQYF
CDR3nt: TGTGCCAGCAGCTTAGAGGCGGCCGGGGAGACCCAGTACTTC

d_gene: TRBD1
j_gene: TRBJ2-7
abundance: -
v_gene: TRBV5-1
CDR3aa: CASSLVGQGAYEQYF
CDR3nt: TGCGCCAGCAGCTTGGTTGGACAGGGGGCCTACGAGCAGTACTTC

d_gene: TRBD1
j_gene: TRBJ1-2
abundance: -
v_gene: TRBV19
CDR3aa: CASNRETGLRGYTF
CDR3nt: TGTGCCAGTAACAGGGAGACAGGGTTACGTGGCTACACCTTC

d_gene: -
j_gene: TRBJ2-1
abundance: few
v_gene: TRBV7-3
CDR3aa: CASSLGGFESEQFF
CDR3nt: TGTGCCAGCAGCTTGGGGGGATTTGAAAGTGAGCAGTTCTTC

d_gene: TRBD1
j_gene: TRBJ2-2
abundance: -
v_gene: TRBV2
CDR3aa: CASSEAGQGTGELFF
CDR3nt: TGTGCCAGCAGTGAAGCTGGACAGGGGACCGGGGAGCTGTTTTTT

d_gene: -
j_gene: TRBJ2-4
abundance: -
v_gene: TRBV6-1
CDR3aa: CASSDREGVNIQYF
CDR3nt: TGTGCCAGCAGTGATAGGGAGGGGGTAAACATTCAGTACTTC

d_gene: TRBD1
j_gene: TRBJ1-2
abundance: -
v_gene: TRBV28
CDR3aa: CASSPNSGQARYGYTF
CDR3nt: TGTGCCAGCAGCCCCAACTCGGGACAGGCCCGATATGGCTACACCTTC

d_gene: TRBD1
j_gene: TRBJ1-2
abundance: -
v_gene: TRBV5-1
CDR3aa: CASSLSWDRVNYGYTF
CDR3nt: TGCGCCAGCAGCTTGTCTTGGGACAGGGTTAACTATGGCTACACCTTC

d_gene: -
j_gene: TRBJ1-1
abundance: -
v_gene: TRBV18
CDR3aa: CASSPVGEGTEAFF
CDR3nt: TGTGCCAGCTCACCAGTGGGGGAGGGCACTGAAGCTTTCTTT

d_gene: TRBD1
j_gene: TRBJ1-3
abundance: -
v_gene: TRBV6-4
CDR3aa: CASSLTGNMNTIYF
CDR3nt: TGTGCCAGCAGCCTGACAGGGAATATGAACACCATATATTTT